The 8 T cell receptor beta chains below were found in one sample sequenced in a study of Graves' ophthalmopathy and Graves' hyperthyroidism. The authors amplified TCR beta CDR3 regions, and they did so from RNA transcripts for repertoire sequencing. RT-PCR in the first round used HTBI primers; a second-round multiplex PCR followed. TCRdb passed the multiplex PCR reads through MiXCR, listing each CDR3 protein once. This sample carries 200,000 to 250,000 distinct CDR3 sequences, roughly a fifth of them seen once, and the ten largest clones take more than 35%. Sequenced input: peripheral blood. The receptor source for this set is a woman aged 45-65 years with Graves' ophthalmopathy.

CDR3 nucleotide sequence: TGTGCCAGCAGTTTATCGATGGGAAACACCATATATTTT. Translated, it gives CASSLSMGNTIYF. The chain combines TRBV27 with TRBJ1-3; D unresolved. The germline V gene has CDR1 MNHEY and CDR2 SMNVEV (reference sequence). V shed 0 bases and J shed 4 bases, with 4 bases lying between them. CDR3 length: 13 amino acids.

V gene TRBV12-3 or TRBV12-4 combines with J gene TRBJ2-7, with D hard to call. CDR3 size: 14 residues. V shed 2 bases and J shed 0 bases, with 8 bases lying between them. This CDR3 is CASSLQENSYEQYF. DNA of the CDR3: TGTGCCAGCAGTTTACAGGAAAACTCCTACGAGCAGTACTTC.

This clonotype showed up many times. The V and J genes are TRBV7-3 and TRBJ1-6; D uncertain. Germline CDR1 reads SGHTA; CDR2 reads FQGTGA. The CDR3 is made up of 13 amino acids. Trimming stripped 0 bases from V and 10 bases from J, with 7 bases between. The CDR3 sequence is CASSLTSGSPLHF. The CDR3 coding sequence is TGTGCCAGCAGCTTAACAAGTGGATCACCCCTCCACTTT.

This clonotype was counted many times. The CDR3 DNA is TGCGCCAGCAGCTTGGCTGGCGGTCAGCAGCCCCAGCATTTT. This encodes CASSLAGGQQPQHF. V usage is TRBV5-1 and J usage is TRBJ1-5; D unresolved. The CDR3 runs 14 residues. V was shortened by 0 bases and J by 7 bases, with 11 bases between the two germline ends. Germline assignment: CDR1 SGHRS and CDR2 YFSETQ.

In this sample, this clonotype turned up many times. One end of the junction does not line up with germline, which may come from a read error. The chain has TRBV11-3 and TRBJ2-7; TRBD2 matches 8 bases. The CDR3 covers 16 residues. Germline V gene data show CDR1 as SGHNT and CDR2 as YENEEA. This CDR3 is CASSLDSGTSSYEQYF. For the CDR3, the DNA is TGTGCCAGCAGCCTAGATAGCGGGACCTCCTCCTACGAGCAGTACTTC.

The V gene is TRBV12-3 or TRBV12-4, the J gene TRBJ2-5, with a weak D call TRBD1 (5 bases). The CDR3 sequence is 16 residues long. V lost 6 bases and J 5 bases, leaving 22 bases between the germline ends. CDR3 coding DNA: TGTGCCAGCAGCAGCCCAGGGCAGGGTGCCTGGGAGACCCAGTACTTC. Encoded protein: CASSSPGQGAWETQYF.

The rearrangement uses TRBV28 and TRBJ1-2, with a possible D match to TRBD1 (6 bases). V lost 5 bases and J 7 bases, leaving 11 bases between the germline ends. The CDR3 runs to 12 residues. Germline CDR1 MDHEN, CDR2 SYDVKM. The CDR3 sequence is CASSRGASGYTF. The CDR3 region has the DNA TGTGCCAGCAGTAGGGGGGCTTCTGGCTACACCTTC.

With regard to this clonotype: Mismatch with germline at one junction end may stem from a read error. This rearrangement joins TRBV2 to TRBJ2-7; D is possibly TRBD2 (6 bases). The germline V gene has CDR1 SNHLY and CDR2 FYNNEI. The CDR3 covers 14 residues. CDR3 in amino acids: CASSEDGIGSVKDF. CDR3 DNA: TGTGCCAGCAGTGAAGATGGTATCGGGAGCGTGAAGGACTTC.